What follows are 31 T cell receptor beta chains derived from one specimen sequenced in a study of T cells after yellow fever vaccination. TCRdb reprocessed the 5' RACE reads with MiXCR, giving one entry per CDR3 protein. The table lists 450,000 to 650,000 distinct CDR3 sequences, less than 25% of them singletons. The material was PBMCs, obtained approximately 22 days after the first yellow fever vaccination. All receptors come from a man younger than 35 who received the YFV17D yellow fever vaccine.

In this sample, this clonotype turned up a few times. In nucleotides, the CDR3 is TGTGCCAGCAGCTTAGGTATGGCAGGGGGCCAGTCGCTTGGAGCTTTCTTT. Encoded protein: CASSLGMAGGQSLGAFF. The rearrangement links TRBV7-2 to TRBJ1-1, with 8 bases matching TRBD1. The CDR3 extends over 17 amino acids. V was clipped by 1 base and J by 10 bases; unmatched bases: 17. Germline V CDR1 and CDR2: SGHTA, FQGNSA.

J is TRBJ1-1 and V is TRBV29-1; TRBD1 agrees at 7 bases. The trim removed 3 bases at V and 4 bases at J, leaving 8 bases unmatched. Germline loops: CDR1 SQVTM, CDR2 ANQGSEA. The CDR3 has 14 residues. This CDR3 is CSVDPTGLATEAFF. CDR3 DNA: TGCAGCGTTGATCCGACAGGGTTGGCCACTGAAGCTTTCTTT. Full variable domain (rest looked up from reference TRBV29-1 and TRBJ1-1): SAVISQKPSRDICQRGTSLTIQCQVDSQVTMMFWYRQQPGQSLTLIATANQGSEATYESGFVIDKFPISRPNLTFSTLTVSNMSPEDSSIYLCSVDPTGLATEAFFGQGTRLTVV.

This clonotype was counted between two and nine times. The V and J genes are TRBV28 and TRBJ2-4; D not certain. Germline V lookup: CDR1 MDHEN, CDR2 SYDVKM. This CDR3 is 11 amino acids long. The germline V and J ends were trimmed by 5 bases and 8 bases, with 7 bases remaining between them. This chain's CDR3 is CASSPRDIQYF. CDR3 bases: TGTGCCAGCAGTCCAAGGGACATTCAGTACTTC. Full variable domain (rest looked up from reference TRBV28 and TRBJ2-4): DVKVTQSSRYLVKRTGEKVFLECVQDMDHENMFWYRQDPGLGLRLIYFSYDVKMKEKGDIPEGYSVSREKKERFSLILESASTNQTSMYLCASSPRDIQYFGAGTRLSVL.

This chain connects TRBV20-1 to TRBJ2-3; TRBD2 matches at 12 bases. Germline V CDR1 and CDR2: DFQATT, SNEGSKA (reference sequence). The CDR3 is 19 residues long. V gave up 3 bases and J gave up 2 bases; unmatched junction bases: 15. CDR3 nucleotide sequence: TGCAGTGCTAGTGATTGGACTAGCGGGGCCCGACCAACCACAGATACGCAGTATTTT. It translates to CSASDWTSGARPTTDTQYF.

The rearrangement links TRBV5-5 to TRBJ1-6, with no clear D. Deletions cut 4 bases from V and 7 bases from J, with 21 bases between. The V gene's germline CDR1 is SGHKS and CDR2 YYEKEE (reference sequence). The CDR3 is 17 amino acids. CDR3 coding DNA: TGTGCCAGCAGCCGCCCGGTGATCGGGAGTCGGAATTCACCCCTCCACTTT. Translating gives CASSRPVIGSRNSPLHF.

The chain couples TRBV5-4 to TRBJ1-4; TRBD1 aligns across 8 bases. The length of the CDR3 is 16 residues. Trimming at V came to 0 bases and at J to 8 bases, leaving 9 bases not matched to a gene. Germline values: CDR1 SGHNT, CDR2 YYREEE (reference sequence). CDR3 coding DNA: TGTGCCAGCAGCTTGGCCCAGGGGGCTGTGAGAGAAAAACTGTTTTTT. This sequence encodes CASSLAQGAVREKLFF.

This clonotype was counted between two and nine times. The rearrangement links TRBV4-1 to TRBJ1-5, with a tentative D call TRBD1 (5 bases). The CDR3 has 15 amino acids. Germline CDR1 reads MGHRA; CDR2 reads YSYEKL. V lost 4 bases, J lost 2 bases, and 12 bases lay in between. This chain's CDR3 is CASSPRDGRNQPQHF. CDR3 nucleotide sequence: TGCGCCAGCAGCCCCCGGGACGGACGCAATCAGCCCCAGCATTTT.

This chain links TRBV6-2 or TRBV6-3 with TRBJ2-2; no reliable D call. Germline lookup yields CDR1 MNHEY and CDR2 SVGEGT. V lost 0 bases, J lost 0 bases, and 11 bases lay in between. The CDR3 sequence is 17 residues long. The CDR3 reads CASSYSAPGTNTGELFF. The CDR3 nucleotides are TGTGCCAGCAGTTACTCTGCCCCCGGAACGAACACCGGGGAGCTGTTTTTT.

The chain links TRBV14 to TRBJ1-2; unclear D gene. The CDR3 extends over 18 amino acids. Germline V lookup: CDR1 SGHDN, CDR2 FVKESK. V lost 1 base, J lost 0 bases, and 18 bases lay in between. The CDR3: CASSQAHGRQVANYGYTF. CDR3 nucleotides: TGTGCCAGCAGCCAAGCTCATGGTCGGCAGGTAGCTAACTATGGCTACACCTTC.

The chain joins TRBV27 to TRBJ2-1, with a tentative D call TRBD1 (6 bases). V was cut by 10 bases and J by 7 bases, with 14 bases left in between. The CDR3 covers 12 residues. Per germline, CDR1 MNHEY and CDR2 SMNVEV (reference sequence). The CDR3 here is CATLSQGNEQFF. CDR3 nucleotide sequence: TGTGCCACCCTCTCACAGGGAAATGAGCAGTTCTTC.

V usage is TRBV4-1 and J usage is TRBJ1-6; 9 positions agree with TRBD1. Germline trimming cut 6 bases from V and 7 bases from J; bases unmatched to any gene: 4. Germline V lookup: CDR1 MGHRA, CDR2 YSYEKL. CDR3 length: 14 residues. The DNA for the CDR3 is TGCGCCAGCAGGGGACAGGGCGGGAATTCACCCCTCCACTTT. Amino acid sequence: CASRGQGGNSPLHF.

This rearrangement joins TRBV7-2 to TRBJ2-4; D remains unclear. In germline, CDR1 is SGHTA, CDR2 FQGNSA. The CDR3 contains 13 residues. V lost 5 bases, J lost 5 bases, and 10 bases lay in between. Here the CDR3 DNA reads TGTGCCAGCAGCCAAGGGTCAGAAAACATTCAGTACTTC. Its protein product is CASSQGSENIQYF. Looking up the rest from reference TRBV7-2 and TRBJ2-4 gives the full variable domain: GAGVSQSPSNKVTEKGKDVELRCDPISGHTALYWYRQSLGQGLEFLIYFQGNSAPDKSGLPSDRFSAERTGGSVSTLTIQRTQQEDSAVYLCASSQGSENIQYFGAGTRLSVL.

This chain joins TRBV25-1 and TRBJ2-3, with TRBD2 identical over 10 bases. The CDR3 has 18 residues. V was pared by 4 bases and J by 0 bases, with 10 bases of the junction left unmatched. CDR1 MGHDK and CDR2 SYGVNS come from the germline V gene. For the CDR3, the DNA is TGTGCCAGCAGTGCCCTCGCGACTAGCGGGCCTAGCACAGATACGCAGTATTTT. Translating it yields CASSALATSGPSTDTQYF.

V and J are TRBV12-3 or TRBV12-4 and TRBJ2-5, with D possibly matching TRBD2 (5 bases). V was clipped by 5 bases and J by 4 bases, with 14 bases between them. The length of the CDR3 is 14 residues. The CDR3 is CASSDTAGGETQYF. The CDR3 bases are TGTGCCAGCAGTGATACGGCGGGTGGAGAGACCCAGTACTTC.

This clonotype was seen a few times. This CDR3 reads CASSPRTSGIEETQYF. The CDR3 DNA sequence: TGTGCCAGCAGTCCCCGGACTAGCGGGATTGAAGAGACCCAGTACTTC. The V gene is TRBV28, the J gene TRBJ2-5; the match to TRBD2 covers 12 bases. The germline V gene has CDR1 MDHEN and CDR2 SYDVKM. The CDR3 spans 16 residues. Trimming at V came to 5 bases and at J to 3 bases, leaving 7 bases not matched to a gene. Based on the CDR3 plus reference TRBV28 and TRBJ2-5, the full variable domain is DVKVTQSSRYLVKRTGEKVFLECVQDMDHENMFWYRQDPGLGLRLIYFSYDVKMKEKGDIPEGYSVSREKKERFSLILESASTNQTSMYLCASSPRTSGIEETQYFGPGTRLLVL.

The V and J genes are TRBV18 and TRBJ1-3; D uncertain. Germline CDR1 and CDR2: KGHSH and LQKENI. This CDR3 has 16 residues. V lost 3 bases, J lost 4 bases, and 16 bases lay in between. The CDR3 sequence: CASSPSFSRSGNTIYF. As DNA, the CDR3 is TGTGCCAGCTCACCCTCTTTTTCGAGGTCAGGAAACACCATATATTTT. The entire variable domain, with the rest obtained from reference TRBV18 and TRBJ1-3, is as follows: NAGVMQNPRHLVRRRGQEARLRCSPMKGHSHVYWYRQLPEEGLKFMVYLQKENIIDESGMPKERFSAEFPKEGPSILRIQQVVRGDSAAYFCASSPSFSRSGNTIYFGEGSWLTVV.

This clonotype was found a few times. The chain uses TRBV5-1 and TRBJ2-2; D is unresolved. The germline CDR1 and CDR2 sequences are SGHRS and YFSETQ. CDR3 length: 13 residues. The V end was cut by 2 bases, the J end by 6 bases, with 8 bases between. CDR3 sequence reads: CASSLKWAGELFF. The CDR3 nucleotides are TGCGCCAGCAGCTTAAAGTGGGCCGGGGAGCTGTTTTTT.

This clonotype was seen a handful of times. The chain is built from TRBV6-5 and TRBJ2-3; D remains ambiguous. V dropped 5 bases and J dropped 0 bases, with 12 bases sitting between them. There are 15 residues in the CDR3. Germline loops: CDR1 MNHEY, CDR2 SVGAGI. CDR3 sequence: CASSPLVPSTDTQYF. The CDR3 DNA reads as TGTGCCAGCAGTCCTCTAGTACCTAGCACAGATACGCAGTATTTT.

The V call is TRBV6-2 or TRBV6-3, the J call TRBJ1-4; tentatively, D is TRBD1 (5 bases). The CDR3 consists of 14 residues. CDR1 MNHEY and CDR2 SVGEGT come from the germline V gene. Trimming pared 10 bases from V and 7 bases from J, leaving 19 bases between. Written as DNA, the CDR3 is TGTGCCACCCAAACGGGGCAGCGACCTGAAAAACTGTTTTTT. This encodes CATQTGQRPEKLFF.

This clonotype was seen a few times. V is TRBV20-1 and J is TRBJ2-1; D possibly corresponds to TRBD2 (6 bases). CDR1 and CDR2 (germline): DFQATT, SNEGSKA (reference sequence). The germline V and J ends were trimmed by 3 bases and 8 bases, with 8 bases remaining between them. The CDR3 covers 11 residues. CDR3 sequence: CSARSGDEQFF. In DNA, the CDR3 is TGCAGTGCTAGGTCGGGGGATGAGCAGTTCTTC.

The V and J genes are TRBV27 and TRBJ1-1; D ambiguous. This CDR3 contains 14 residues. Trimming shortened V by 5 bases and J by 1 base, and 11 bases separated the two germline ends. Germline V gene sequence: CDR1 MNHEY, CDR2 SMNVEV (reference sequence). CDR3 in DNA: TGTGCCAGCAGTCCCATCCCAGAGAACACTGAAGCTTTCTTT. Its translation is CASSPIPENTEAFF.

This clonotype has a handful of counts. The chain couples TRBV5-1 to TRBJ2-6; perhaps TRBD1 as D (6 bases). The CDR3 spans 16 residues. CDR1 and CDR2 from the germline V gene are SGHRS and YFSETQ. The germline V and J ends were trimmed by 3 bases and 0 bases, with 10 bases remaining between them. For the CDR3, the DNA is TGCGCCAGCAGCTACAGGGAATACTCTGGGGCCAACGTCCTGACTTTC. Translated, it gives CASSYREYSGANVLTF.

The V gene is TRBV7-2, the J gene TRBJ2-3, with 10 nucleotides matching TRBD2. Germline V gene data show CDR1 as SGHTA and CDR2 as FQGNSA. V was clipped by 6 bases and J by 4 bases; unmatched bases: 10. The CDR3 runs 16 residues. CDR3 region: CASSSPAGGLPDTQYF. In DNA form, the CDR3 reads TGTGCCAGCAGTTCACCAGCGGGGGGGCTTCCAGATACGCAGTATTTT.

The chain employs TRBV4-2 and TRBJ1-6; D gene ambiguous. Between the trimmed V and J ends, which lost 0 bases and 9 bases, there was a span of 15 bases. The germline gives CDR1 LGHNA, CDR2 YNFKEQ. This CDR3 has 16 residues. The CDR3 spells CASSQDRAVGGSPLHF. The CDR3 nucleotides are TGTGCCAGCAGCCAAGATCGTGCGGTAGGAGGTTCACCCCTCCACTTT.

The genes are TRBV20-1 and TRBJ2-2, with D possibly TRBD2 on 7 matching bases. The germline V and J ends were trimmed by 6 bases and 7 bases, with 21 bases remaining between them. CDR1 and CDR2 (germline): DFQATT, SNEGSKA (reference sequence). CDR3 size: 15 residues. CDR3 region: CSARWSGGAVGELFF. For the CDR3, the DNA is TGCAGTGCGAGGTGGAGTGGGGGGGCAGTCGGGGAGCTGTTTTTT.

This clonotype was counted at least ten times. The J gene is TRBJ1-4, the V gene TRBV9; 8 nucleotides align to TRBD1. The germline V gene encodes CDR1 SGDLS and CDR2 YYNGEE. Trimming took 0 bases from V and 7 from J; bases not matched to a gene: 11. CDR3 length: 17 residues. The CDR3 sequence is CASSVVGQVIRGEKLFF. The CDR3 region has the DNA TGTGCCAGCAGCGTAGTGGGACAGGTGATCCGGGGTGAAAAACTGTTTTTT. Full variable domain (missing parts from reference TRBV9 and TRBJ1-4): DSGVTQTPKHLITATGQRVTLRCSPRSGDLSVYWYQQSLDQGLQFLIQYYNGEERAKGNILERFSAQQFPDLHSELNLSSLELGDSALYFCASSVVGQVIRGEKLFFGSGTQLSVL.

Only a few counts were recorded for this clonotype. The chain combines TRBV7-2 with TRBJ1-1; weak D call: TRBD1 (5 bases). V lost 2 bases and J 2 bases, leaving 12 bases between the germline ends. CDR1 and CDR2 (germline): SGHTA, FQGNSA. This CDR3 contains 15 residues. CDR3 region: CASSLYGGVNTEAFF. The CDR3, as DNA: TGTGCCAGCAGCTTATATGGGGGGGTAAACACTGAAGCTTTCTTT.

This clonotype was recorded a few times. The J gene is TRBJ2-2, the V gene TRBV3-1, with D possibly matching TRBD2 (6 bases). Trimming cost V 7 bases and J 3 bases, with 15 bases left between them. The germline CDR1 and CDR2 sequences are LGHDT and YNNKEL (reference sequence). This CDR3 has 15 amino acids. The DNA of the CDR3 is TGTGCCAGCACCATAATCGGCGGGGACACCGGGGAGCTGTTTTTT. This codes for CASTIIGGDTGELFF.

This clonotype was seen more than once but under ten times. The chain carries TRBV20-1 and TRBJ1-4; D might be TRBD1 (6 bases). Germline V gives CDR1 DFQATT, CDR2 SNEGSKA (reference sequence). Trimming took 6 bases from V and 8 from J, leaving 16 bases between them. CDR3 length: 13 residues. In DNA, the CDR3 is TGCAGTGCACGAGGGGGTGTGGACGAAAAACTGTTTTTT. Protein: CSARGGVDEKLFF.

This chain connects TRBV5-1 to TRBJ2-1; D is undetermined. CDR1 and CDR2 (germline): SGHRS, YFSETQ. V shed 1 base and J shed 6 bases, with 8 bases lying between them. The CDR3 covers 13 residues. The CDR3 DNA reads TGCGCCAGCAGCTTGTCGCCTTCCAATGAGCAGTTCTTC. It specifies CASSLSPSNEQFF.

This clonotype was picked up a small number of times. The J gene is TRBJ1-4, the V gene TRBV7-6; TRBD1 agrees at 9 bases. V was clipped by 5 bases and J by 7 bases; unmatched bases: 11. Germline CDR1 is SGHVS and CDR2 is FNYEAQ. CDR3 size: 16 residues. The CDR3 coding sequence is TGTGCCAGCAGCCCGGGACAGGGTACCTCTGGTGAAAAACTGTTTTTT. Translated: CASSPGQGTSGEKLFF. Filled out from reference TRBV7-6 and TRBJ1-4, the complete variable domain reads GAGVSQSPRYKVTKRGQDVALRCDPISGHVSLYWYRQALGQGPEFLTYFNYEAQQDKSGLPNDRFSAERPEGSISTLTIQRTEQRDSAMYRCASSPGQGTSGEKLFFGSGTQLSVL.